This TCR beta chain was identified in a study of beta chain features in type 1 diabetes. The CDR3 has 15 amino acids. Per germline, CDR1 SEHNR and CDR2 FQNEAQ (reference sequence). V was clipped by 6 bases and J by 15 bases; unmatched bases: 14. Researchers reported sorting CD4+ naive, central memory, regulatory and stem cell-like memory cells via CD45RO/CCR7/CD25/CD127/CD95/CD27. This clone has a handful of counts. Its antigen is not known. Study conclusions and caveats: TCRB CDR3s from Type 1 diabetes patients were moderately but significantly shorter in all four CD4+ subsets.

Isolated RNA was reverse transcribed in full, so expressed TCRB transcripts were sequenced. Produced via immunoSEQ multiplex PCR; TCRdb's table is partial and in-frame only. The repertoire holds 400,000 or so clones, with roughly 13% as singletons. The chain uses TRBV7-9 and TRBJ2-1, with 13 bases that match TRBD2. The specimen was naive CD4+ T cells from blood. This TCR was recovered from a woman between 18 and 29 years old with type 1 diabetes. This CDR3 reads CASSPGTSGAVRWFF. The CDR3 nucleotides are TGTGCCAGCAGTCCTGGGACTAGCGGGGCTGTACGGTGGTTCTTC. Drawing the rest from reference TRBV7-9 and TRBJ2-1, the complete variable domain is DTGVSQNPRHKITKRGQNVTFRCDPISEHNRLYWYRQTLGQGPEFLTYFQNEAQLEKSRLLSDRFSAERPKGSFSTLEIQRTEQGDSAMYLCASSPGTSGAVRWFFGPGTRLTVL.